This entry lists 25 T cell receptor beta chains sequenced from one sample in a study of T cells in Graves' hyperthyroidism and ophthalmopathy. Regions amplified from RNA transcripts were the TCR beta CDR3 regions. Carried out on the TCR CDR3, a first-round RT-PCR used the HTBI primer set. Each CDR3 protein gets one entry after TCRdb re-called the multiplex PCR reads with MiXCR. This sample yields about 460,000 distinct CDR3 sequences, of which around a fifth are seen a single time; roughly 49% belongs to the top ten. The sequencing input was blood. The origin of the receptors is a woman in her sixties or seventies with Graves' ophthalmopathy.

Concerning this clonotype: With a much larger clone just one base away, this may be a read error. The chain links TRBV2 to TRBJ1-1, with a possible D match to TRBD1 (5 bases). CDR1 and CDR2 (germline): SNHLY, FYNNEI. V lost 3 bases and J lost 3, with 11 bases in between. The CDR3 is made up of 14 amino acids. The CDR3 DNA is TGTGCCAGCAGTGAGTTGGGACGGGACACTGAAGCTTTCTTT. Encoded protein: CASSELGRDTEAFF.

This clonotype was detected only a few times. The genes are TRBV11-2 and TRBJ2-3; TRBD2 agrees at 9 bases. The CDR3 covers 15 residues. V gave up 3 bases and J gave up 8 bases; unmatched junction bases: 9. From germline, CDR1 is SGHAT and CDR2 FQNNGV. The CDR3, as DNA: TGTGCCAGCAGCTTGCCAGCGGTACTAGCGGGTACGCAGTATTTT. Encoded protein: CASSLPAVLAGTQYF. The whole variable domain, remainder taken from reference TRBV11-2 and TRBJ2-3, is EAGVAQSPRYKIIEKRQSVAFWCNPISGHATLYWYQQILGQGPKLLIQFQNNGVVDDSQLPKDRFSAERLKGVDSTLKIQPAKLEDSAVYLCASSLPAVLAGTQYFGPGTRLTVL.

This clonotype was seen repeatedly, ten times or more. The V and J genes are TRBV6-2 or TRBV6-3 and TRBJ1-2; a weak D match, TRBD1 (5 bases). Trimming cost V 6 bases and J 2 bases, with 7 bases left between them. The CDR3 extends over 12 amino acids. Looked up from germline, CDR1 is MNHEY and CDR2 is SVGEGT. The DNA of the CDR3 is TGTGCCAGCAGACCAGGGAACTATGGCTACACCTTC. This sequence encodes CASRPGNYGYTF.

Only a few counts were recorded for this clonotype. The rearrangement joins TRBV27 to TRBJ2-3, with 7 bases fitting TRBD1. V dropped 5 bases and J dropped 1; count of bases not matched to a gene: 6. Germline V CDR1 and CDR2: MNHEY, SMNVEV (reference sequence). This CDR3 has 15 amino acids. CDR3 loop: CASSTRQGRTDTQYF. CDR3 in DNA: TGTGCCAGCAGTACGCGACAGGGCCGCACAGATACGCAGTATTTT.

This clonotype was recorded at least ten times. The gene calls are TRBV27 and TRBJ1-2; unclear D gene. The germline CDR1 and CDR2 sequences are MNHEY and SMNVEV (reference sequence). The CDR3 runs 14 residues. With 0 bases removed from V and 4 bases from J, the gap between germline ends came to 9 bases. The DNA of the CDR3 is TGTGCCAGCAGTTTATCGGCGGGAACCTATGGCTACACCTTC. Encoded protein: CASSLSAGTYGYTF.

The chain recombines TRBV19 with TRBJ1-3; a weak D match, TRBD1 (6 bases). Per the germline V gene, CDR1 is LNHDA and CDR2 is SQIVND (reference sequence). This CDR3 region has 16 residues. V shed 5 bases and J shed 2 bases, with 16 bases lying between them. The CDR3 nucleotides read TGTGCCAGTAGTCCGACGGGGGGGGCGCCTGGAAACACCATATATTTT. Translated: CASSPTGGAPGNTIYF.

In its sample, this clonotype was seen many times. V and J are TRBV12-3 or TRBV12-4 and TRBJ1-2, with 7 bases identical to TRBD1. The CDR3 totals 14 residues. V was clipped by 5 bases and J by 3 bases; unmatched bases: 6. The DNA of the CDR3 is TGTGCCAGCAGTCCGGGGACAGCCGACTATGGCTACACCTTC. As protein: CASSPGTADYGYTF.

V gene TRBV7-2 combines with J gene TRBJ2-2, with a weak D call TRBD2 (7 bases). Germline V lookup: CDR1 SGHTA, CDR2 FQGNSA. The CDR3 loop spans 17 amino acids. V shed 5 bases and J shed 5 bases, with 21 bases lying between them. For the CDR3, the DNA is TGTGCCAGCAGCGGGGGGAGGGGGGACGTGATTACCGGGGAGCTGTTTTTT. Amino acid sequence: CASSGGRGDVITGELFF.

The chain uses TRBV6-1 and TRBJ2-1; perhaps TRBD2 as D (6 bases). The CDR3 extends over 14 amino acids. Germline CDR1 reads MNHNS; CDR2 reads SASEGT. Trimming cost V 5 bases and J 6 bases, with 14 bases left between them. The CDR3 bases are TGTGCCAGCAGTCAATCTAGCGCGGGCAATGAGCAGTTCTTC. Its protein product is CASSQSSAGNEQFF.

The chain couples TRBV10-3 to TRBJ1-2; D gene unclear. This CDR3 is built from 12 residues. Germline CDR1 ENHRY, CDR2 SYGVKD. The V and J ends lost 6 bases and 4 bases respectively, with 9 bases between them. This CDR3 reads CAISGGGYGYTF. The DNA for the CDR3 is TGTGCCATCAGCGGAGGAGGCTATGGCTACACCTTC.

This clonotype was recorded many times. The V call is TRBV6-6, the J call TRBJ2-7, with TRBD2 matching 8 bases. The CDR3 extends over 15 amino acids. Germline lookup yields CDR1 MNHNY and CDR2 SVGAGI (reference sequence). J lost 3 bases, V lost 2 bases, and 6 bases had no gene match. The CDR3 DNA is TGTGCCAGCAGTTACGGCGCGGGAGGTAGCTACGAGCAGTACTTC. Its protein product is CASSYGAGGSYEQYF.

This clonotype was seen a handful of times. The chain employs TRBV15 and TRBJ1-5, with D uncertain. The V end was cut by 6 bases, the J end by 7 bases, with 16 bases between. The CDR3 consists of 14 residues. CDR1 and CDR2 (germline): LNHNV, YYDKDF (reference sequence). The CDR3 region has the DNA TGTGCCACCAGAGCTCTCGAACCGGGCCAGCCCCAGCATTTT. Translating it yields CATRALEPGQPQHF.

This clonotype was seen only a few times. V and J are TRBV20-1 and TRBJ2-7; tentatively, D is TRBD1 or TRBD2 (5 bases each). CDR1 is DFQATT and CDR2 is SNEGSKA in the germline V gene (reference sequence). The CDR3 sequence is 12 residues long. V gave up 6 bases and J gave up 5 bases, with 14 bases separating them. Here the CDR3 DNA reads TGCAGTGCCCCGCCTCGGGGCGACGAGCAGTACTTC. Protein product: CSAPPRGDEQYF.

This clonotype has a count of ten or more. The V and J genes are TRBV6-6 and TRBJ1-2; TRBD1 matches at 7 bases. The CDR3 runs 14 residues. Germline V gives CDR1 MNHNY, CDR2 SVGAGI (reference sequence). V lost 2 bases to trimming and J lost 2 bases; unmatched junction nucleotides: 2. The CDR3 DNA follows: TGTGCCAGCAGTTACCCGGGACAGAACTATGGCTACACCTTC. It yields the protein CASSYPGQNYGYTF.

The chain carries TRBV18 and TRBJ1-2, with 10 bases fitting TRBD1. In germline, CDR1 is KGHSH, CDR2 LQKENI. This CDR3 has 19 residues. J was trimmed by 2 bases and V by 5 bases; bases with no gene match: 17. CDR3: CASSITGPGQGNLNYGYTF. In DNA form, the CDR3 reads TGTGCCAGCTCAATCACTGGACCGGGACAGGGGAATTTGAACTATGGCTACACCTTC.

This clonotype was recorded a few times. The V and J genes are TRBV18 and TRBJ2-7; TRBD2 agrees at 10 bases. Germline V gene lookup returns CDR1 KGHSH and CDR2 LQKENI. The CDR3 contains 14 residues. V lost 3 bases, J lost 6 bases, and 5 bases stayed unmatched. DNA for the CDR3: TGTGCCAGCTCACCGGTTCTAGCGGGAGCCGAGCAGTACTTC. As protein: CASSPVLAGAEQYF.

The chain is built from TRBV3-1 and TRBJ1-1; D not certain. The CDR3 contains 16 residues. V lost 3 bases, J lost 0 bases, and 14 bases lay in between. Per germline, CDR1 LGHDT and CDR2 YNNKEL (reference sequence). The chain's CDR3 is CASSHPVGLMNTEAFF. The CDR3 coding sequence is TGTGCCAGCAGCCATCCCGTGGGCCTAATGAACACTGAAGCTTTCTTT.

The V call is TRBV25-1, the J call TRBJ1-6, with 7 positions matching TRBD1. CDR1 is MGHDK, CDR2 SYGVNS, per germline. This CDR3 has 15 amino acids. With V trimmed by 6 bases and J by 3 bases, 5 bases remained unmatched. In nucleotides, the CDR3 is TGTGCCAGCAGGGGGGACAGCGTCTATAATTCACCCCTCCACTTT. Protein product: CASRGDSVYNSPLHF.

This clonotype was seen ten or more times. The chain employs TRBV7-9 and TRBJ1-2; 7 positions match TRBD1. Germline loops: CDR1 SEHNR, CDR2 FQNEAQ (reference sequence). The length of the CDR3 is 15 residues. V lost 7 bases and J lost 5; bases outside the gene matches: 13. Here the CDR3 reads CASTPQGQIIYGYTF. CDR3 nucleotides: TGTGCCAGCACCCCCCAGGGACAGATAATATATGGCTACACCTTC. Using reference TRBV7-9 and TRBJ1-2 for the parts outside the CDR3, the full variable domain is DTGVSQNPRHKITKRGQNVTFRCDPISEHNRLYWYRQTLGQGPEFLTYFQNEAQLEKSRLLSDRFSAERPKGSFSTLEIQRTEQGDSAMYLCASTPQGQIIYGYTFGSGTRLTVV.

In this sample, this clonotype turned up many times. Sequence at one end of the junction differs from germline and may be a read error. J is TRBJ2-3 and V is TRBV12-3 or TRBV12-4, with 8 bases that match TRBD2. The CDR3 is made up of 16 amino acids. In DNA form, the CDR3 reads TGTGCCAGCAGCTTAGGTTTGACGGGAGGGGGAGATACGCAGTATTTT. As protein: CASSLGLTGGGDTQYF.

This chain links TRBV7-9 with TRBJ1-5; possibly TRBD1 for D (5 bases). The germline V gene has CDR1 SEHNR and CDR2 FQNEAQ (reference sequence). This CDR3 spans 15 amino acids. The V gene lost 5 bases and the J gene lost 0 bases, with 11 bases spanning the gap. In DNA form, the CDR3 reads TGTGCCAGCAGCCGGGACGGATATAGCAATCAGCCCCAGCATTTT. It encodes CASSRDGYSNQPQHF.

In this sample, this clonotype turned up a few times. V is TRBV6-5 and J is TRBJ1-1; D is unresolved. The V end lost 0 bases, the J end lost 0 bases, and 8 bases lay between the germline ends. The CDR3 is made up of 15 amino acids. Germline V lookup: CDR1 MNHEY, CDR2 SVGAGI. In DNA form, the CDR3 reads TGTGCCAGCAGTTACTCACGCGTCATGAACACTGAAGCTTTCTTT. It is translated as CASSYSRVMNTEAFF.

This clonotype was detected many times. V usage is TRBV28 and J usage is TRBJ1-6; 8 bases fit TRBD1. This CDR3 has 13 residues. The trim removed 10 bases at V and 8 bases at J, leaving 7 bases unmatched. Germline CDR1 reads MDHEN; CDR2 reads SYDVKM. The CDR3: CATRAGGYSPLHF. The DNA for the CDR3 is TGTGCCACACGGGCAGGGGGCTATTCACCCCTCCACTTT.

The chain couples TRBV29-1 to TRBJ1-4; the D gene is possibly TRBD1 (5 bases). Germline lookup yields CDR1 SQVTM and CDR2 ANQGSEA. V dropped 7 bases and J dropped 8 bases, with 17 bases sitting between them. The CDR3 consists of 13 residues. The DNA for the CDR3 is TGCAGCGCGGACACGGGGTATGGGGAAAAACTGTTTTTT. Protein sequence: CSADTGYGEKLFF.

The V call is TRBV25-1, the J call TRBJ1-2, with D uncertain. Per germline, CDR1 MGHDK and CDR2 SYGVNS. The V end was cut by 7 bases, the J end by 2 bases, with 8 bases between. The CDR3 extends over 12 amino acids. The CDR3 sequence is CASTRGNYGYTF. CDR3 coding DNA: TGTGCCAGCACTCGGGGAAACTATGGCTACACCTTC.